These 25 T cell receptor beta chains came from one sample sequenced in a study of T cell repertoires in cytomegalovirus infection. Using its own MiXCR run on the reads, TCRdb lists one record per CDR3 protein. The profile shows some 180,000 distinct CDR3 sequences, 17% of them singletons. The sequenced sample was CD8+ T cells from PBMCs. These receptors came from a human donor in good health (CMV status not recorded). Some clones in this sample may be carry-over from other donors' samples.

This clonotype was picked up one time. One end of the junction is discordant with germline, which a read error may explain. This chain connects TRBV7-2 to TRBJ2-5; 11 bases fit TRBD1. The CDR3 runs 17 residues. Germline lookup yields CDR1 SGHTA and CDR2 FQGNSA. CDR3 loop: CASTSFPRTGGRETPYF. The CDR3 nucleotides read TGTGCCAGCACCTCCTTCCCCCGGACAGGGGGCCGAGAGACCCCGTACTTC.

This clonotype came up a few times. This CDR3 reads CASSSPTSGNRPYEQYF. Here the CDR3 DNA reads TGTGCCAGCAGCTCCCCCACCAGCGGAAACCGACCCTACGAGCAGTACTTC. The genes are TRBV7-9 and TRBJ2-7, with D possibly TRBD2 on 5 matching bases. V lost 4 bases to trimming and J lost 2 bases, with 21 bases between them. This CDR3 is 17 amino acids long. Germline-derived CDR1 and CDR2 are SEHNR and FQNEAQ (reference sequence).

This clonotype was picked up many times. The chain employs TRBV7-2 and TRBJ2-7; 10 bases align to TRBD1. CDR1 is SGHTA, CDR2 FQGNSA, per germline. The V gene end was trimmed by 6 bases and the J gene end by 2 bases; junction bases not matched to a gene: 7. This CDR3 is built from 15 residues. The CDR3 reads CASRFAGTGAYEQYF. In DNA form, the CDR3 reads TGTGCCAGCAGATTTGCCGGGACAGGGGCCTACGAGCAGTACTTC.

The chain links TRBV25-1 to TRBJ2-5, with a tentative D call TRBD1 (6 bases). Between the trimmed V and J ends, which lost 1 base and 4 bases, there was a span of 28 bases. The CDR3 totals 20 residues. CDR1 MGHDK and CDR2 SYGVNS come from the germline V gene. The CDR3 protein is CASSEFGAPRPGTTGETQYF. The CDR3 region has the DNA TGTGCCAGCAGTGAATTCGGGGCCCCAAGACCGGGGACAACGGGAGAGACCCAGTACTTC.

The chain joins TRBV29-1 to TRBJ1-1; 7 bases are shared with TRBD1. CDR1 SQVTM and CDR2 ANQGSEA come from the germline V gene. The CDR3 runs 17 residues. With V trimmed by 1 base and J by 2 bases, 13 bases remained unmatched. For the CDR3, the DNA is TGCAGCGTTGAAGGCGATCGGAGACAGGGCCAAAACACTGAAGCTTTCTTT. Translating it yields CSVEGDRRQGQNTEAFF.

This clonotype was seen a few times. The V and J genes are TRBV14 and TRBJ2-7; a possible D gene is TRBD1 (6 bases). Germline V gives CDR1 SGHDN, CDR2 FVKESK. V was trimmed by 2 bases and J by 2 bases, leaving 10 bases between them. This CDR3 region has 14 residues. CDR3 coding DNA: TGTGCCAGCAGCCAACCGTACAGGGCCTACGAGCAGTACTTC. Translated: CASSQPYRAYEQYF.

This clonotype was seen only a few times. In DNA form, the CDR3 reads TGTGCCAGCAGTTCCCTAGGAGAGTTGGACACTGAAGCTTTCTTT. Residues: CASSSLGELDTEAFF. The chain joins TRBV6-5 to TRBJ1-1; no definite D call. Trimming removed 4 bases from V and 3 bases from J, with 15 bases in between. The germline V gene has CDR1 MNHEY and CDR2 SVGAGI. The CDR3 extends over 15 amino acids.

A few counts support this clonotype. This chain joins TRBV7-2 and TRBJ2-1; tentatively, D is TRBD1 (6 bases). There are 15 residues in the CDR3. V lost 1 base and J 5 bases, leaving 12 bases between the germline ends. From germline, CDR1 is SGHTA and CDR2 FQGNSA. The CDR3 loop reads CASSLEQGAHNEQFF. Written as DNA, the CDR3 is TGTGCCAGCAGCTTAGAACAGGGAGCCCACAATGAGCAGTTCTTC.

In DNA form, the CDR3 reads TGTGCCAGCAGCTTGCCAACACCCCCCACTGAAGCTTTCTTT. It specifies CASSLPTPPTEAFF. This chain links TRBV5-6 with TRBJ1-1; D not resolved. V dropped 1 base and J dropped 4 bases, with 11 bases sitting between them. This CDR3 has 14 residues. Germline CDR1 reads SGHDT; CDR2 reads YYEEEE. Using reference TRBV5-6 and TRBJ1-1 for the parts outside the CDR3, the full variable domain is DAGVTQSPTHLIKTRGQQVTLRCSPKSGHDTVSWYQQALGQGPQFIFQYYEEEERQRGNFPDRFSGHQFPNYSSELNVNALLLGDSALYLCASSLPTPPTEAFFGQGTRLTVV.

This clonotype occurred a few times. The CDR3 DNA sequence: TGTGCCAGCAGCCAAACAGAGTTGGACGCAGATACGCAGTATTTT. This gives the protein CASSQTELDADTQYF. V is TRBV7-2 and J is TRBJ2-3; D not certain. The germline V gene encodes CDR1 SGHTA and CDR2 FQGNSA. The CDR3 extends over 15 amino acids. V lost 5 bases, J lost 4 bases, and 16 bases lay in between.

The chain joins TRBV12-3 or TRBV12-4 to TRBJ2-7; tentatively, D is TRBD1 or TRBD2 (5 bases each). The CDR3 spans 14 residues. V dropped 4 bases and J dropped 0 bases, with 10 bases sitting between them. Here the CDR3 reads CASSWDGASYEQYF. CDR3 DNA: TGTGCCAGCAGTTGGGACGGGGCCTCCTACGAGCAGTACTTC.

V usage is TRBV2 and J usage is TRBJ2-1; D is tentatively TRBD1 or TRBD2 (5 bases each). Looked up from germline, CDR1 is SNHLY and CDR2 is FYNNEI. Trimming left V 9 bases short and J 8 bases short, with 29 bases between. The CDR3 has 17 residues. CDR3 coding DNA: TGTGCCAGGGAATTGCCACGACCGGACTCGGACAATGATGAGCAGTTCTTC. Its translation: CARELPRPDSDNDEQFF.

CDR3 DNA sequence: TGTGCCAGCAGTTCAGCGGACAGTTCATACGAGCAGTACTTC. It specifies CASSSADSSYEQYF. The chain uses TRBV27 and TRBJ2-7; TRBD1 might be the D (6 bases). The CDR3 has 14 residues. V was shortened by 4 bases and J by 4 bases, with 14 bases between the two germline ends. The germline gives CDR1 MNHEY, CDR2 SMNVEV (reference sequence).

This clonotype was counted between two and nine times. The chain joins TRBV7-6 to TRBJ2-3, with 8 bases fitting TRBD2. Germline CDR1 and CDR2: SGHVS and FNYEAQ. This CDR3 is built from 13 residues. Trimming took 8 bases from V and 1 from J; bases not matched to a gene: 2. The CDR3 nucleotides read TGTGCCAGCGGAGCGGGGGGCACAGATACGCAGTATTTT. It yields the protein CASGAGGTDTQYF.

This clonotype was seen more than once but under ten times. The chain has TRBV2 and TRBJ1-2, with 8 bases identical to TRBD1. The CDR3 spans 15 residues. The germline V gene has CDR1 SNHLY and CDR2 FYNNEI. The junction had 4 bases not matched to a gene; V was cut back by 4 bases and J by 0 bases. The CDR3 DNA sequence: TGTGCCAGCAGTGCCCTGGGACAGGCTAACTATGGCTACACCTTC. This translates into CASSALGQANYGYTF.

The chain uses TRBV28 and TRBJ2-5; D remains ambiguous. V lost 4 bases and J 6 bases, leaving 6 bases between the germline ends. Germline loops: CDR1 MDHEN, CDR2 SYDVKM. The CDR3 consists of 11 residues. CDR3 sequence (DNA): TGTGCCAGCAGTTCCGAACAGACCCAGTACTTC. Residues: CASSSEQTQYF.

This clonotype was seen a handful of times. V gene TRBV7-2 combines with J gene TRBJ2-5; D gene unclear. V lost 7 bases, J lost 0 bases, and 9 bases lay in between. Germline assignment: CDR1 SGHTA and CDR2 FQGNSA. The CDR3 spans 13 residues. The CDR3 nucleotides read TGTGCCAGCAAGCTGGGGTACCAAGAGACCCAGTACTTC. Translating gives CASKLGYQETQYF. The whole variable domain, filled in from reference TRBV7-2 and TRBJ2-5, reads GAGVSQSPSNKVTEKGKDVELRCDPISGHTALYWYRQSLGQGLEFLIYFQGNSAPDKSGLPSDRFSAERTGGSVSTLTIQRTQQEDSAVYLCASKLGYQETQYFGPGTRLLVL.

This clonotype was seen only a few times. The J gene is TRBJ2-1, the V gene TRBV6-1, with TRBD1 as a possible D gene (5 bases). The CDR3 contains 15 residues. The V gene lost 6 bases and the J gene lost 2 bases, with 14 bases spanning the gap. Looked up from germline, CDR1 is MNHNS and CDR2 is SASEGT. The CDR3: CASSLVLGAYNEQFF. The CDR3, as DNA: TGTGCCAGCAGCTTAGTGTTAGGGGCCTACAATGAGCAGTTCTTC.

This clonotype was observed a few times. The rearrangement joins TRBV28 to TRBJ1-6; TRBD1 is a possible D gene (6 bases). CDR3 length: 14 amino acids. Trimming left V 6 bases short and J 9 bases short, with 15 bases between. Per the germline V gene, CDR1 is MDHEN and CDR2 is SYDVKM. Here the CDR3 reads CASSREGDGSPLHF. The DNA of the CDR3 is TGTGCCAGCAGCCGAGAGGGGGATGGTTCACCCCTCCACTTT.

This clonotype was seen many times. V is TRBV7-2 and J is TRBJ1-1; TRBD1 might be the D (5 bases). Trimming removed 1 base from V and 3 bases from J, with 12 bases in between. The CDR3 has 15 amino acids. Looked up from germline, CDR1 is SGHTA and CDR2 is FQGNSA. CDR3 sequence reads: CASSLVGLGDTEAFF. The CDR3 DNA sequence: TGTGCCAGCAGCTTAGTAGGTTTGGGGGACACTGAAGCTTTCTTT.

V and J are TRBV6-5 and TRBJ1-2; no clear D gene. This CDR3 is built from 14 residues. Germline V gene data show CDR1 as MNHEY and CDR2 as SVGAGI. V was shortened by 6 bases and J by 4 bases, with 15 bases between the two germline ends. The CDR3 protein is CASRRLQTLYGYTF. The CDR3 nucleotides are TGTGCCAGCAGACGTCTTCAGACCCTCTATGGCTACACCTTC.

By proportion, this clonotype is medium-sized. The chain links TRBV7-8 to TRBJ2-5; D might be TRBD2 (6 bases). This CDR3 is 15 amino acids long. The germline V and J ends were trimmed by 1 base and 3 bases, with 12 bases remaining between them. CDR1 SGHVS and CDR2 FQNEAQ come from the germline V gene. CDR3 DNA sequence: TGTGCCAGCAGCTTAGTGGTGGACTACAAAGAGACCCAGTACTTC. Encoded protein: CASSLVVDYKETQYF.

V gene TRBV7-2 combines with J gene TRBJ1-6; a weak D match, TRBD1 (6 bases). The CDR3 runs to 17 residues. V was shortened by 1 base and J by 9 bases, with 19 bases between the two germline ends. CDR1 is SGHTA and CDR2 is FQGNSA in the germline V gene. The CDR3 DNA sequence: TGTGCCAGCAGCTTAGTCTCGTATCAGGGGCAGGGTTCACCCCTCCACTTT. The encoded protein is CASSLVSYQGQGSPLHF.

By proportion, this clonotype is medium-sized. V gene TRBV7-2 combines with J gene TRBJ2-1; 8 bases align to TRBD1. V shed 7 bases and J 7 bases; nucleotides not matched to a gene: 12. The CDR3 sequence is 15 residues long. Looked up from germline, CDR1 is SGHTA and CDR2 is FQGNSA. The CDR3 spells CASTITTGVTNEQFF. The CDR3 DNA follows: TGTGCCAGCACCATTACGACAGGGGTCACGAATGAGCAGTTCTTC.

This clonotype was detected only a few times. CDR3 sequence (DNA): TGCAGCGTTGAAATGGTCGGGTTCACTGAAGCTTTCTTT. It codes for CSVEMVGFTEAFF. The V gene is TRBV29-1, the J gene TRBJ1-1; D gene unclear. CDR1 and CDR2 from the germline V gene are SQVTM and ANQGSEA. The CDR3 consists of 13 residues. With 2 bases removed from V and 4 bases from J, the gap between germline ends came to 11 bases.